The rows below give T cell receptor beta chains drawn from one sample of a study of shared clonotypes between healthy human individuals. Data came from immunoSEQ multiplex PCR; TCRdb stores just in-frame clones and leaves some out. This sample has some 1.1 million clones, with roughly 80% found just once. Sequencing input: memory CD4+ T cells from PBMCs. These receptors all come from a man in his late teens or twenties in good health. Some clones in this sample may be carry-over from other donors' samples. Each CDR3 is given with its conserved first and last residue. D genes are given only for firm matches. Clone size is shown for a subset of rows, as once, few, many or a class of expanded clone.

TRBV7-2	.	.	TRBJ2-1	TGTGCCAGCAGCTTAGCTCGCCGGAATGAGCAGTTCTTC	CASSLARRNEQFF
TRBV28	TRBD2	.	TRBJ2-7	TGTGCCAGCAGTCCTAGCGGGGGGGGTCCCTACGAGCAGTACTTC	CASSPSGGGPYEQYF
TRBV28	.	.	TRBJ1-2	TGTGCCAGACAGGAACCCCGTGGCGGCTACACCTTC	CARQEPRGGYTF
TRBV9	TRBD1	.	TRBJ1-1	TGTGCCAGCAGCGCCACAGGGGCTTCCACTGAAGCTTTCTTT	CASSATGASTEAFF
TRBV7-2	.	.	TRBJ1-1	TGTGCCAGCAGCTTAGAGGGGTTCAGTGGAGCTTTCTTT	CASSLEGFSGAFF
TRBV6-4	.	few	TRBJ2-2	TGTGCCAGCAGTCCAGACAGAATCGCCGGGGAGCTGTTTTTT	CASSPDRIAGELFF
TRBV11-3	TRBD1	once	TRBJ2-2	TGTGCCAGCAGCCCCCGGACAGGGGGATCCGGGGAGCTGTTTTTT	CASSPRTGGSGELFF
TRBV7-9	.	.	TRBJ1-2	TGTGCCAGCAGCTCCTCTCGAAGCTATGGCTACACCTTC	CASSSSRSYGYTF
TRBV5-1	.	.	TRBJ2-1	TGCGCCAGCAGCACGACTCGTAGCTCCTACAATGAGCAGTTCTTC	CASSTTRSSYNEQFF
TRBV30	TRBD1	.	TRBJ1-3	TGTGCCGGAAGAAACCGGGACAGGGGGCAGTTCTCTGGAAACACCATATATTTT	CAGRNRDRGQFSGNTIYF
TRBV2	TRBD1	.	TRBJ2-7	TGTGCCAGCAGAGCGGGACAGGGGGCCTACGAGCAGTACTTC	CASRAGQGAYEQYF
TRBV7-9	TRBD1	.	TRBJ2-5	TGTGCCAGCAGCTGGACAGGGGCCGGCCAGTACTTC	CASSWTGAGQYF
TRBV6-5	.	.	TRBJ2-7	TGTGCCAGCAGTTACCGGGCAGGAAACTACGAGCAGTACTTC	CASSYRAGNYEQYF
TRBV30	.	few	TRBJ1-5	TGTGCCTGGAGTACTGCGGGCAATCAGCCCCAGCATTTT	CAWSTAGNQPQHF
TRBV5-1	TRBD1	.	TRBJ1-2	TGCGCCAGCAGCTTGGGACAGGGGGCGCTTTCAGACTATGGCTACACCTTC	CASSLGQGALSDYGYTF
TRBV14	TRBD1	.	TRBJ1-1	TGTGCCAGCAGCACCCACAGGGGGAGCACTGAAGCTTTCTTT	CASSTHRGSTEAFF
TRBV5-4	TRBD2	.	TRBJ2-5	TGTGCCAGCAGCGGCGGACTAGCGGGAGGGCAAGAGACCCAGTACTTC	CASSGGLAGGQETQYF